The 16 T cell receptor beta chains listed next were all sequenced from one sample in a study of blood T cell repertoires in COVID-19. Libraries were prepared by immunoSEQ multiplex PCR; TCRdb keeps only in-frame clonotypes and omits some of them. The data hold about 89,000 clones, with about four fifths observed a single time. Sequenced input: peripheral blood. These receptors all come from a man between 65 and 80 years old with COVID-19, enrolled during active disease.

CDR3: CASSEGAYGYTF. Here the CDR3 DNA reads TGCGCCAGCAGCGAGGGTGCCTATGGCTACACCTTC. The chain uses TRBV5-1 and TRBJ1-2; D ambiguous. Per germline, CDR1 SGHRS and CDR2 YFSETQ. CDR3 length: 12 amino acids. Trimming left V 4 bases short and J 4 bases short, with 8 bases between.

The chain employs TRBV5-8 and TRBJ2-5; weak D call: TRBD2 (5 bases). Germline values: CDR1 SGHTS, CDR2 YDEGEE. The CDR3 spans 15 residues. Trimming removed 6 bases at V and 5 bases at J, with 20 bases between. Here the CDR3 reads CASTSPPGYGETQYF. CDR3 nucleotides: TGTGCCAGCACCTCCCCCCCGGGGTATGGGGAGACCCAGTACTTC.

This rearrangement joins TRBV6-5 to TRBJ2-5; no reliable D call. Deletions cut 8 bases from V and 5 bases from J, with 12 bases between. The CDR3 is 12 amino acids. Germline loops: CDR1 MNHEY, CDR2 SVGAGI. In DNA, the CDR3 is TGTGCCAGCCTACAGACCACGGAGACCCAGTACTTC. The encoded protein is CASLQTTETQYF.

This clone has a handful of counts. The chain is built from TRBV6-2 or TRBV6-3 and TRBJ2-3, with no clear D. The germline V gene has CDR1 MNHEY and CDR2 SVGEGT. This CDR3 is 12 amino acids long. Between the trimmed V and J ends, which lost 2 bases and 8 bases, there was a span of 8 bases. Written as DNA, the CDR3 is TGTGCCAGCAGTTACGATAGAGGTACGCAGTATTTT. It yields the protein CASSYDRGTQYF.

This sequence joins TRBV19 and TRBJ2-7; 10 bases line up with TRBD1. This CDR3 is 12 amino acids long. Germline trimming cut 9 bases from V and 6 bases from J; bases unmatched to any gene: 5. CDR1 is LNHDA, CDR2 SQIVND, per germline (reference sequence). The CDR3 protein is CARAGTGVEQYF. CDR3 in DNA: TGTGCCAGAGCCGGGACAGGGGTCGAGCAGTACTTC.

The chain carries TRBV6-2 or TRBV6-3 and TRBJ2-7; 14 bases match TRBD2. This CDR3 has 14 amino acids. Germline-derived CDR1 and CDR2 are MNHEY and SVGEGT. Trimming took 6 bases from V and 9 from J; bases not matched to a gene: 7. The CDR3 region is CASSGLAGGTGQYF. CDR3 sequence (DNA): TGTGCCAGCAGCGGACTAGCGGGGGGTACAGGGCAGTACTTC.

The gene calls are TRBV12-3 or TRBV12-4 and TRBJ2-5; D is undetermined. CDR3 length: 12 amino acids. V shed 2 bases and J shed 4 bases, with 5 bases lying between them. The CDR3 is CASSLTGETQYF. CDR3 nucleotides: TGTGCCAGCAGTTTAACGGGAGAGACCCAGTACTTC.

The chain is built from TRBV28 and TRBJ1-1, with 7 bases matching TRBD1. Trimming removed 4 bases from V and 1 base from J; junction bases left unmatched: 6. This CDR3 region has 15 residues. The germline gives CDR1 MDHEN, CDR2 SYDVKM. The CDR3 loop is CASSSGQPGNTEAFF. The DNA of the CDR3 is TGTGCCAGCAGTTCGGGACAGCCCGGGAACACTGAAGCTTTCTTT.

The rearrangement links TRBV7-9 to TRBJ1-6; no clear D. The CDR3 is 14 residues long. V was trimmed by 1 base and J by 12 bases, leaving 13 bases between them. Looked up from germline, CDR1 is SEHNR and CDR2 is FQNEAQ (reference sequence). The CDR3 here is CASSLELANVPLHF. Here the CDR3 DNA reads TGTGCCAGCAGCTTAGAGTTGGCAAACGTACCCCTCCACTTT.

In regard to this clone: Other DNA sequences of this sample code for an identical CDR3. This chain uses TRBV6-6 with TRBJ1-5; TRBD1 agrees at 8 bases. Germline V gene lookup returns CDR1 MNHNY and CDR2 SVGAGI (reference sequence). The CDR3 length is 14 residues. Trimming removed 5 bases from V and 6 bases from J; junction bases left unmatched: 6. The CDR3 DNA is TGTGCCAGCAGTCCCCAGGGGGCGGGTCAGCCCCAGCATTTT. It yields the protein CASSPQGAGQPQHF.

The V and J genes are TRBV19 and TRBJ1-5, with TRBD1 matching over 12 bases. There are 15 residues in the CDR3. Germline V CDR1 and CDR2: LNHDA, SQIVND (reference sequence). J was trimmed by 6 bases and V by 5 bases; bases with no gene match: 5. CDR3 amino acids: CASSPGTGGIQPQHF. The CDR3 DNA reads as TGTGCCAGTAGTCCGGGGACAGGGGGCATTCAGCCCCAGCATTTT. The full variable domain, in which reference TRBV19 and TRBJ1-5 provide the parts outside the CDR3, is DGGITQSPKYLFRKEGQNVTLSCEQNLNHDAMYWYRQDPGQGLRLIYYSQIVNDFQKGDIAEGYSVSREKKESFPLTVTSAQKNPTAFYLCASSPGTGGIQPQHFGDGTRLSIL.

The V call is TRBV5-6, the J call TRBJ2-1; tentative D call: TRBD1 (6 bases). V was shortened by 2 bases and J by 2 bases, with 8 bases between the two germline ends. CDR3 length equals 14 residues. The germline gives CDR1 SGHDT, CDR2 YYEEEE. CDR3 sequence: CASSLGGPYNEQFF. The CDR3, as DNA: TGTGCCAGCAGCTTAGGGGGTCCCTACAATGAGCAGTTCTTC. The variable domain in full, with the rest retrieved from reference TRBV5-6 and TRBJ2-1, is DAGVTQSPTHLIKTRGQQVTLRCSPKSGHDTVSWYQQALGQGPQFIFQYYEEEERQRGNFPDRFSGHQFPNYSSELNVNALLLGDSALYLCASSLGGPYNEQFFGPGTRLTVL.

This clone is a singleton in its sample. The chain employs TRBV7-2 and TRBJ2-7, with 14 bases that match TRBD2. CDR1 SGHTA and CDR2 FQGNSA come from the germline V gene. V was pared by 5 bases and J by 6 bases, with 9 bases of the junction left unmatched. The CDR3 consists of 16 residues. Written as DNA, the CDR3 is TGTGCCAGCAGCCCCCGCGGGACTAGCGGGAGTGGCGAGCAGTACTTC. Translation gives CASSPRGTSGSGEQYF.

The gene calls are TRBV19 and TRBJ1-6, with D unresolved. In germline, CDR1 is LNHDA, CDR2 SQIVND (reference sequence). The V end was cut by 4 bases, the J end by 6 bases, with 4 bases between. The CDR3 extends over 12 amino acids. The CDR3 reads CASSRPNSPLHF. CDR3 in DNA: TGTGCCAGTAGTAGGCCTAATTCACCCCTCCACTTT. Supplemented by reference TRBV19 and TRBJ1-6, the full variable domain reads DGGITQSPKYLFRKEGQNVTLSCEQNLNHDAMYWYRQDPGQGLRLIYYSQIVNDFQKGDIAEGYSVSREKKESFPLTVTSAQKNPTAFYLCASSRPNSPLHFGNGTRLTVT.

The CDR3 DNA is TGCGCCAGCAGCACAGGACCAACCCAAGAGACCCAGTACTTC. Protein product: CASSTGPTQETQYF. The chain joins TRBV5-1 to TRBJ2-5, with D possibly being TRBD1 (5 bases). Per germline, CDR1 SGHRS and CDR2 YFSETQ. The CDR3 runs 14 residues. V dropped 4 bases and J dropped 1 base, with 11 bases sitting between them.

V and J are TRBV30 and TRBJ2-5, with D possibly being TRBD1 (5 bases). The CDR3 sequence is 14 residues long. Looked up from germline, CDR1 is GTSNPN and CDR2 is SVGIG (reference sequence). The V end lost 2 bases, the J end lost 5 bases, and 15 bases lay between the germline ends. CDR3 loop: CAWSPKRGLETQYF. The CDR3 DNA follows: TGTGCCTGGAGTCCAAAAAGGGGTCTGGAGACCCAGTACTTC.